This TCR beta chain was captured in a study of blood T cell repertoires in COVID-19. Study information: Acute and convalescent COVID-19 samples came from the United States, Italy and Spain.

In the source study's methods: Reference gene primer amplification gave nucleated cell count estimates. Here immunoSEQ multiplex PCR was the method, and the copy in TCRdb shows in-frame clones only, minus some. V and J calls and clone size are copied from that table; D and trimming were computed from the DNA. The sample yields approximately 270,000 clones, roughly four fifths seen once. CDR1 is SNHLY and CDR2 is FYNNEI in the germline V gene. V was pared by 2 bases and J by 9 bases, with 17 bases between. The CDR3 is made up of 15 amino acids. This chain uses TRBV2 with TRBJ1-5; D may be TRBD1 (6 bases). The sequence was obtained from an older man with acute or convalescent COVID-19. Source material: peripheral blood. The CDR3 sequence is CASSESGGGRSPQHF. The CDR3, as DNA: TGTGCCAGCAGTGAATCCGGGGGGGGGCGGTCGCCCCAGCATTTT.